These 9 T cell receptor beta chains were sequenced from one sample in a study of tumor and adjacent non-tumor tissue in lung cancer. Three rounds of nested PCR, following a modified ARM-PCR protocol, produced the TCRbeta library. TCRdb called the multiplex PCR reads again in MiXCR, with one record for every CDR3 protein. The sample contains approximately 100,000 distinct CDR3 sequences, 65% of which appear only once. This sample's RNA came from whole unsorted tissue. Distant lung tissue was collected more than 3 cm away from the tumor edge. Material for sequencing was distant non-tumor lung tissue. The receptor source for this set is a man aged 25 to 45 with non-small cell lung cancer.

On this clonotype: The junction departs from the called germline gene at one end, perhaps through a read error. The chain uses TRBV5-6 and TRBJ1-1; no reliable D call. Germline V gives CDR1 SGHDT, CDR2 YYEEEE. The CDR3 contains 13 residues. CDR3 loop: CASSFFIATEVFF. The CDR3 region has the DNA TGTGCCAGCAGCTTCTTTATAGCCACTGAAGTTTTCTTT.

Notes on this clonotype: It may be a read error: a sequence one base away is much more abundant. In this CDR3 the conserved last residue, phenylalanine or tryptophan, is missing, so a read error is likely. The gene calls are TRBV20-1 and TRBJ2-7, with TRBD2 matching 13 bases. This CDR3 has 16 amino acids. The V gene end was trimmed by 6 bases and the J gene end by 4 bases; junction bases not matched to a gene: 12. Germline loops: CDR1 DFQATT, CDR2 SNEGSKA (reference sequence). For the CDR3, the DNA is TGCAGTGCCCTTTCCGGGACTAGCGGGGATTGGTACGAGCAGTACCTC. As protein: CSALSGTSGDWYEQYL.

As concerns this clonotype: Lacking the conserved final phenylalanine or tryptophan, this CDR3 likely reflects a read error. The chain combines TRBV7-9 with TRBJ2-1; 10 bases are shared with TRBD2. The V segment lost 5 bases and the J segment 5 bases; nucleotides outside the gene matches: 6. The germline V gene encodes CDR1 SEHNR and CDR2 FQNEAQ (reference sequence). This CDR3 is 15 amino acids long. CDR3: CASSLKTSGDNEQFY. CDR3 nucleotide sequence: TGTGCCAGCAGCCTTAAAACTAGCGGGGACAATGAGCAGTTCTAC.

In regard to this clonotype: Just one base apart from a much larger clone, this may be a read error. This chain connects TRBV12-3 or TRBV12-4 to TRBJ2-3; D remains unclear. CDR3 length: 12 residues. V gave up 5 bases and J gave up 1 base, with 4 bases separating them. The CDR3 here is CASSLGTDTQYF. The CDR3 region has the DNA TGTGCCAGCAGTCTCGGCACAGATACGCAGTATTTT.

This clonotype was observed once. One base away lies a much larger clone, so this may be a sequencing read error. The V call is TRBV10-3, the J call TRBJ2-2; 8 positions agree with TRBD2. Germline values: CDR1 ENHRY, CDR2 SYGVKD. There are 14 residues in the CDR3. Unmatched junction bases numbered 7, after V lost 6 bases and J lost 7 bases. The DNA for the CDR3 is TGTGCCATCAGCCTACTAGCGGCCCTCGGGGAGCTGTTTTTT. This codes for CAISLLAALGELFF.

As to this clonotype: One end of the junction does not line up with germline, which may come from a read error. The CDR3 sequence: CASSFRRHELFF. CDR3 DNA: TGTGCCAGCAGCTTCAGGCGGCATGAGCTGTTCTTC. The chain joins TRBV11-3 to TRBJ2-1, with no clear D. Germline V gene lookup returns CDR1 SGHNT and CDR2 YENEEA. The CDR3 sequence is 12 residues long. The whole variable domain, remainder taken from reference TRBV11-3 and TRBJ2-1, is EAGVVQSPRYKIIEKKQPVAFWCNPISGHNTLYWYLQNLGQGPELLIRYENEEAVDDSQLPKDRFSAERLKGVDSTLKIQPAELGDSAVYLCASSFRRHELFFGPGTRLTVL.

This clonotype occurred many times. J is TRBJ2-1 and V is TRBV20-1; TRBD2 matches at 11 bases. V lost 2 bases, J lost 9 bases, and 9 bases stayed unmatched. This CDR3 comprises 15 residues. Germline assignment: CDR1 DFQATT and CDR2 SNEGSKA (reference sequence). CDR3 in amino acids: CSARLPTSGIVEQFF. The CDR3 DNA follows: TGCAGTGCTAGACTTCCGACTAGCGGGATTGTTGAGCAGTTCTTC.

In its sample, this clonotype was seen many times. This chain joins TRBV29-1 and TRBJ2-7; 10 positions agree with TRBD1. Per the germline V gene, CDR1 is SQVTM and CDR2 is ANQGSEA. This CDR3 has 15 residues. After removal of 1 base from V and 5 bases from J, the junction contained 8 bases not matched to a gene. CDR3 sequence reads: CSVEAPTGGMDEQYF. The CDR3 nucleotides read TGCAGCGTTGAAGCACCGACAGGGGGCATGGACGAGCAGTACTTC.

Worth noting for this clonotype: A read error is possible here, since a much larger clone lies one base away. The CDR3 carries no conserved terminal phenylalanine or tryptophan, so it likely arises from a read error. The CDR3 sequence is CASSQPKEGELFS. CDR3 nucleotide sequence: TGCGCCAGCAGCCAACCCAAAGAAGGGGAGCTGTTTTCT. The chain combines TRBV4-3 with TRBJ2-2; no clear D gene. CDR3 size: 13 residues. The germline CDR1 and CDR2 sequences are LGHNA and YSLEER. Trimming shortened V by 2 bases and J by 8 bases, and 9 bases separated the two germline ends.